This TCR beta chain came from a study of blood T cell repertoires in COVID-19. Germline CDR1 is MGHRA and CDR2 is YSYEKL. The CDR3 spans 14 residues. Trimming cost V 0 bases and J 3 bases, with 9 bases left between them. Sequencing was performed with immunoSEQ multiplex PCR; in TCRdb, only in-frame clones are kept and a portion is missing. The data show over 300,000 clones, around 85% seen once. The chain joins TRBV4-1 to TRBJ2-7, with D unresolved. The material sequenced was PBMCs or T cells enriched from blood (not recorded which). This TCR derives from a man aged 25-45 years who had recovered from COVID-19. CDR3 bases: TGCGCCAGCAGCCAAGATTCAAGCCGCTACGAGCAGTACTTC. This gives the protein CASSQDSSRYEQYF.